Following are 11 T cell receptor beta chains from one sample sequenced in a study of monozygotic twins with inflammatory bowel disease. TCRdb reanalyzed the 5' RACE reads and collapses them to one entry per CDR3 protein, without DNA. Its listing shows some 150,000 distinct CDR3 sequences. Sequenced sample: blood. All receptors come from a human donor with ulcerative colitis or Crohn's disease, or a healthy co-twin of an affected twin (not recorded which).

The CDR3 protein is CASSLGHPPRQFF. The rearrangement uses TRBV7-9 and TRBJ2-1. This CDR3 is 13 amino acids long. CDR1 SEHNR and CDR2 FQNEAQ come from the germline V gene (reference sequence).

The rearrangement joins TRBV10-3 to TRBJ1-5; as DNA is missing, the TRBD1 call by TCRdb cannot be tested. CDR3 length: 14 amino acids. CDR1 and CDR2 from the germline V gene are ENHRY and SYGVKD. The CDR3 loop reads CAISEYVQDQPQHF.

This rearrangement joins TRBV29-1 to TRBJ2-3; TCRdb names TRBD2, which stays unverified in the absence of DNA. The germline V gene has CDR1 SQVTM and CDR2 ANQGSEA. The CDR3 is 15 residues long. This CDR3 is CSVGRTGPAGGTQYF.

The chain links TRBV18 to TRBJ1-2; TCRdb reports TRBD1, a call that lacks DNA to check it against. CDR1 KGHSH and CDR2 LQKENI come from the germline V gene. The CDR3 contains 13 residues. The CDR3 sequence is CASSPPLPDGYTF.

The V gene is TRBV27, the J gene TRBJ2-3. Looked up from germline, CDR1 is MNHEY and CDR2 is SMNVEV (reference sequence). There are 13 residues in the CDR3. The CDR3 protein is CASNGASTDTQYF.

This chain links TRBV5-6 with TRBJ1-1; TCRdb gives TRBD1 as the D gene, but with no DNA this cannot be confirmed. Germline CDR1 SGHDT, CDR2 YYEEEE. The CDR3 runs to 15 residues. This chain's CDR3 is CASSPRDRVDTEAFF.

This chain connects TRBV5-1 to TRBJ1-2. The CDR3 is 12 residues long. CDR1 and CDR2 from the germline V gene are SGHRS and YFSETQ. The CDR3 is CASRREMGGYTF.

V and J are TRBV3-1 and TRBJ1-5; the D gene TCRdb calls, TRBD1, cannot be checked with no DNA. Germline V gene data show CDR1 as LGHDT and CDR2 as YNNKEL (reference sequence). The CDR3 spans 17 residues. CDR3: CASSLSSHGTGGQPQHF.

The chain is built from TRBV4-1 and TRBJ1-1. The CDR3 spans 14 residues. Germline V CDR1 and CDR2: MGHRA, YSYEKL. Here the CDR3 reads CTSSQDDGRTEAFF.

The rearrangement links TRBV13 to TRBJ2-5; TCRdb designates TRBD2, a call that cannot be tested without DNA. Germline V gives CDR1 PRHDT, CDR2 FYEKMQ (reference sequence). This CDR3 is built from 18 residues. This CDR3 is CASSTELDSGSAGETQYF. Together with reference TRBV13 and TRBJ2-5, the CDR3 gives the full variable domain: AAGVIQSPRHLIKEKRETATLKCYPIPRHDTVYWYQQGPGQDPQFLISFYEKMQSDKGSIPDRFSAQQFSDYHSELNMSSLELGDSALYFCASSTELDSGSAGETQYFGPGTRLLVL.

This chain uses TRBV20-1 with TRBJ2-5; TCRdb reports TRBD1, a call that lacks DNA to check it against. The germline V gene encodes CDR1 DFQATT and CDR2 SNEGSKA (reference sequence). The CDR3 totals 14 residues. CDR3: CSAIRALVQETQYF.